The 13 T cell receptor beta chains in this list originate from one sample, sequenced in a study of CD8 T cells in ankylosing spondylitis. TCRdb reanalysed the 5' RACE reads using MiXCR and keeps one entry per CDR3 protein. The table records roughly 160,000 distinct CDR3 sequences, about 9.9% of them present only once. Input material: blood, either unsorted or a sorted T cell fraction (not recorded which). The receptors originated from a male donor with ankylosing spondylitis or in good health (not recorded which).

Many counts were recorded for this clonotype. This rearrangement joins TRBV5-1 to TRBJ2-3; tentatively, D is TRBD2 (6 bases). The CDR3 loop spans 15 amino acids. The germline V gene has CDR1 SGHRS and CDR2 YFSETQ. Trimming cost V 6 bases and J 0 bases, with 14 bases left between them. CDR3: CASTILASSTDTQYF. CDR3 DNA sequence: TGCGCCAGCACAATACTAGCATCCAGCACAGATACGCAGTATTTT.

Many counts were recorded for this clonotype. The chain couples TRBV11-1 to TRBJ2-5; 7 bases agree with TRBD1. V trimming: 4 bases; J trimming: 4 bases; junction bases outside the gene matches: 3. CDR3 length: 13 residues. Germline CDR1 SGHAT, CDR2 FQDESV (reference sequence). CDR3 sequence (DNA): TGTGCCAGCAGCTCGGGACAGTTAGAGACCCAGTACTTC. This encodes CASSSGQLETQYF.

There are a few counts of this clonotype. This chain links TRBV4-3 with TRBJ2-4; D possibly uses TRBD1 or TRBD2 (6 bases each). There are 14 residues in the CDR3. V was shortened by 1 base and J by 5 bases, with 9 bases between the two germline ends. The germline V gene has CDR1 LGHNA and CDR2 YSLEER. The CDR3 DNA follows: TGCGCCAGCAGCCAAGGGGGGGCTCAAAACATTCAGTACTTC. Protein sequence: CASSQGGAQNIQYF.

This clonotype was recorded at least ten times. This chain links TRBV30 with TRBJ2-3; D possibly corresponds to TRBD2 (5 bases). CDR1 is GTSNPN, CDR2 SVGIG, per germline (reference sequence). The V gene lost 5 bases and the J gene lost 0 bases, with 15 bases spanning the gap. The CDR3 runs to 15 residues. The DNA for the CDR3 is TGTGCCTGGGGCGGACTGCGCGGGAGCACAGATACGCAGTATTTT. Translating it yields CAWGGLRGSTDTQYF.

The J gene is TRBJ2-1, the V gene TRBV5-1; 7 nucleotides line up with TRBD2. CDR1 SGHRS and CDR2 YFSETQ come from the germline V gene. The CDR3 sequence is 18 residues long. V shed 0 bases, J shed 10 bases, and the junction held 19 bases outside the gene matches. The DNA of the CDR3 is TGCGCCAGCAGCTTGGGGGCGGGGGTTGGCGCAGGACCTTTCGAGCAGTTCTTC. It yields the protein CASSLGAGVGAGPFEQFF. Full variable domain (remainder filled in from reference TRBV5-1 and TRBJ2-1): KAGVTQTPRYLIKTRGQQVTLSCSPISGHRSVSWYQQTPGQGLQFLFEYFSETQRNKGNFPGRFSGRQFSNSRSEMNVSTLELGDSALYLCASSLGAGVGAGPFEQFFGPGTRLTVL.

This clonotype was counted a few times. The genes are TRBV25-1 and TRBJ2-2; D ambiguous. The germline V and J ends were trimmed by 0 bases and 6 bases, with 11 bases remaining between them. CDR3 length: 15 residues. Germline CDR1 reads MGHDK; CDR2 reads SYGVNS. CDR3 region: CASSEYGPTAGELFF. CDR3 bases: TGTGCCAGCAGTGAATACGGCCCCACGGCCGGGGAGCTGTTTTTT.

This clonotype showed up just a few times. This sequence joins TRBV20-1 and TRBJ2-3; D may be TRBD2 (5 bases). V dropped 4 bases and J dropped 0 bases, with 14 bases sitting between them. The germline CDR1 and CDR2 sequences are DFQATT and SNEGSKA (reference sequence). This CDR3 is built from 15 residues. DNA for the CDR3: TGCAGTGCTACGGGGAGCGGCGCTAGCACAGATACGCAGTATTTT. Translation: CSATGSGASTDTQYF.

The sample holds many counts of this clonotype. The V call is TRBV15, the J call TRBJ2-6; D may correspond to TRBD1 or TRBD2 (5 bases each). CDR3 length: 15 residues. Germline loops: CDR1 LNHNV, CDR2 YYDKDF (reference sequence). Trimming cost V 3 bases and J 3 bases, with 9 bases left between them. This CDR3 reads CATSSLGVGANVLTF. CDR3 in DNA: TGTGCCACCAGCAGTTTGGGGGTTGGGGCCAACGTCCTGACTTTC. The full variable domain, in which reference TRBV15 and TRBJ2-6 provide the parts outside the CDR3, is DAMVIQNPRYQVTQFGKPVTLSCSQTLNHNVMYWYQQKSSQAPKLLFHYYDKDFNNEADTPDNFQSRRPNTSFCFLDIRSPGLGDTAMYLCATSSLGVGANVLTFGAGSRLTVL.

This chain links TRBV11-2 with TRBJ2-5, with TRBD2 matching over 7 bases. CDR3 length: 15 amino acids. V lost 5 bases and J lost 4; bases outside the gene matches: 10. Germline CDR1 is SGHAT and CDR2 is FQNNGV. CDR3 nucleotides: TGTGCCAGCAGCCTCTCCGGACTAGTACGAGAGACCCAGTACTTC. It codes for CASSLSGLVRETQYF.

This clonotype was observed at least ten times. The chain couples TRBV27 to TRBJ2-7; D remains ambiguous. The CDR3 covers 14 residues. V lost 3 bases and J lost 3, with 12 bases in between. CDR1 and CDR2 (germline): MNHEY, SMNVEV (reference sequence). CDR3 sequence (DNA): TGTGCCAGCAGTTTGAAGGGATGGGACTACGAGCAGTACTTC. As protein: CASSLKGWDYEQYF.

In this sample, this clonotype turned up a few times. The chain employs TRBV14 and TRBJ2-7; TRBD2 is a possible D gene (6 bases). The germline CDR1 and CDR2 sequences are SGHDN and FVKESK. Trimming shortened V by 5 bases and J by 6 bases, and 14 bases separated the two germline ends. This CDR3 has 13 amino acids. In nucleotides, the CDR3 is TGTGCCAGCAGCTCGGGACTCATCGGCGAGCAGTACTTC. Its translation is CASSSGLIGEQYF.

Comment on this clonotype: This sequence may be a read error, since a much larger clone differs from it by one base. The V call is TRBV5-1, the J call TRBJ2-1; 9 nucleotides line up with TRBD1. Germline-derived CDR1 and CDR2 are SGHRS and YFSETQ. This CDR3 has 12 residues. DNA for the CDR3: TGCGTCAGCAGCTGGACAGGGGATGAGCAGTTCTTC. It yields the protein CVSSWTGDEQFF. Variable domain in full (rest from reference TRBV5-1 and TRBJ2-1): KAGVTQTPRYLIKTRGQQVTLSCSPISGHRSVSWYQQTPGQGLQFLFEYFSETQRNKGNFPGRFSGRQFSNSRSEMNVSTLELGDSALYLCVSSWTGDEQFFGPGTRLTVL.

This clonotype has just a few counts. V is TRBV7-2 and J is TRBJ2-7; 7 bases match TRBD1. Germline CDR1 SGHTA, CDR2 FQGNSA. The CDR3 consists of 15 residues. The V and J ends lost 2 bases and 3 bases, in that order; junction bases with no gene match: 7. In nucleotides, the CDR3 is TGTGCCAGCAGCTTAACGGGACAGACAAACTACGAGCAGTACTTC. This encodes CASSLTGQTNYEQYF.